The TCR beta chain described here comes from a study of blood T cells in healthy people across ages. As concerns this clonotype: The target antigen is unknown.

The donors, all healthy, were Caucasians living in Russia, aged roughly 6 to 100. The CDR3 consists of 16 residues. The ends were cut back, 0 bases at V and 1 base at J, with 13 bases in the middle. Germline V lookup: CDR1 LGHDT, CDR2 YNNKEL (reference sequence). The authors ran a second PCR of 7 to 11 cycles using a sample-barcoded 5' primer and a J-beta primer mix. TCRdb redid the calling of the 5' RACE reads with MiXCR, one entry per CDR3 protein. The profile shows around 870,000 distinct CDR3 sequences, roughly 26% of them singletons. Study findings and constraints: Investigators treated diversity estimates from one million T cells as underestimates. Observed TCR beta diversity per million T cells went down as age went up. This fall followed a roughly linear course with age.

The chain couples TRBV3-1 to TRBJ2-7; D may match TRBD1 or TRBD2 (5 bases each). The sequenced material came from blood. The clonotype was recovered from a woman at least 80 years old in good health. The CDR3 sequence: CASSQEGRAPSYEQYF. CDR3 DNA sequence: TGTGCCAGCAGCCAAGAGGGGCGGGCGCCTTCCTACGAGCAGTACTTC.